This T cell receptor beta chain appears in the sequencing data of a study of PD-L1 blockade in urothelial cancer. Study context: The median number of T cells present in blood samples was some 140,000. General study points: By 3 weeks, tumor-associated blood clones had expanded more in durable-benefit patients. A pretreatment blood TCR clonality that fell below the median predicted better progression-free and overall survival.

The time point is: pretreatment peripheral blood. Remarks on this clone: Its antigen is as yet unknown.

The J segment lost 3 bases and the V segment lost 5 bases, leaving 2 bases of the junction unmatched. The germline gives CDR1 WNHNN, CDR2 SYGVQD (reference sequence). The CDR3 runs 13 residues. Only in-frame clones appear in the TCRdb table, and some are missing; sequencing was by immunoSEQ multiplex PCR. Here the sample spans under 70,000 clones, about 81% being singletons. This clonotype was sampled from a man aged 70 or older with urothelial cancer. The J gene is TRBJ2-3, the V gene TRBV10-1; 7 nucleotides line up with TRBD1. Sample: PBMCs, taken around atezolizumab (anti-PD-L1) treatment. The CDR3 DNA sequence: TGCGCCAGCAGTCCCAGGGGGACAGATACGCAGTATTTT. Translating gives CASSPRGTDTQYF.